The present T cell receptor beta chain was sequenced within a study of shared clonotypes between healthy human individuals. Clones were read by immunoSEQ multiplex PCR, and TCRdb kept only the in-frame ones, dropping some. The sample carries hundreds of thousands of clones, about three quarters recorded once. The CDR3 covers 14 residues. The germline V gene has CDR1 MDHEN and CDR2 SYDVKM. Trimming cost V 3 bases and J 11 bases; bases outside gene matches: 11. Material: memory CD4+ T cells sorted from blood. Documented subset: CD45RA-negative fraction. This TCR came from a woman in her 30s in good health. This chain uses TRBV28 with TRBJ1-1; 8 nucleotides align to TRBD1. The CDR3 loop is CASSFLTGGFAAFF. CDR3 sequence (DNA): TGTGCCAGCAGTTTTTTAACAGGGGGGTTCGCGGCTTTCTTT.